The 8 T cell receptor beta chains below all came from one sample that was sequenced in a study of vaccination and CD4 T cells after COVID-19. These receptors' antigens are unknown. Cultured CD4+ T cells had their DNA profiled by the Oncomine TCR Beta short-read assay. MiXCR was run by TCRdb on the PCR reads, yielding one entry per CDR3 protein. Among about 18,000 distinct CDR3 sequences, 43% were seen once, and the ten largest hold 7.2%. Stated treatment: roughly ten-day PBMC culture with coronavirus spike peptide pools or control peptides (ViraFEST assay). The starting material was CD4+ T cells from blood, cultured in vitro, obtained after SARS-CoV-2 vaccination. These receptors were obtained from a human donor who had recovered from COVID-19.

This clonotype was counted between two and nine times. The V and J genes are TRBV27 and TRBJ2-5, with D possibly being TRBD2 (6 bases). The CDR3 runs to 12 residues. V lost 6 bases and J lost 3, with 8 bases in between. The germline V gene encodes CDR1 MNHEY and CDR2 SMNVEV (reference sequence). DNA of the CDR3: TGTGCCAGCAGGACTAGGGAAGAGACCCAGTACTTC. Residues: CASRTREETQYF.

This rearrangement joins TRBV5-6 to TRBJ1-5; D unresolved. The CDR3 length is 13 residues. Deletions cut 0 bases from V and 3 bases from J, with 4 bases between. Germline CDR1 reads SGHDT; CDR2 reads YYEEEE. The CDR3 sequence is CASSLDPNQPQHF. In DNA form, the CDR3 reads TGTGCCAGCAGCTTGGACCCCAATCAGCCCCAGCATTTT.

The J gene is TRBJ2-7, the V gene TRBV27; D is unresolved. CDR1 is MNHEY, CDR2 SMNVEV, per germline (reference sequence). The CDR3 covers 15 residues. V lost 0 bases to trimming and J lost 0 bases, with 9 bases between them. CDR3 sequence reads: CASSLSVAGSYEQYF. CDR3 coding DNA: TGTGCCAGCAGTTTATCGGTAGCCGGCTCCTACGAGCAGTACTTC.

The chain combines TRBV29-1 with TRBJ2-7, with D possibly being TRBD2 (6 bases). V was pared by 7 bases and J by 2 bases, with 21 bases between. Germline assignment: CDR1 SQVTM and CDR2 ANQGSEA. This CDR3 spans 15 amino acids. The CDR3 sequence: CSGLGGGDPTYEQYF. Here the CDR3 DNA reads TGCAGCGGCCTAGGTGGCGGGGACCCGACCTACGAGCAGTACTTC.

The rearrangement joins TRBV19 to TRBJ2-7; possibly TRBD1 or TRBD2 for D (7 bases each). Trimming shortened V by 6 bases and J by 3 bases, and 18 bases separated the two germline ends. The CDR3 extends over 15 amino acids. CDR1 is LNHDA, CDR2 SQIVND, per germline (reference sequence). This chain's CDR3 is CASRLQGEGLYEQYF. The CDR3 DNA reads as TGTGCCAGTAGGCTTCAGGGGGAGGGCCTCTACGAGCAGTACTTC.

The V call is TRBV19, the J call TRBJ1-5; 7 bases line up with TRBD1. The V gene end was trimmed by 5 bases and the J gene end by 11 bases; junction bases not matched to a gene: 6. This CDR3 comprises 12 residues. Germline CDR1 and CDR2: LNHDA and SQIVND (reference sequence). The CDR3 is CASSENRGTQHF. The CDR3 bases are TGTGCCAGTAGTGAAAACAGGGGCACCCAGCATTTT.

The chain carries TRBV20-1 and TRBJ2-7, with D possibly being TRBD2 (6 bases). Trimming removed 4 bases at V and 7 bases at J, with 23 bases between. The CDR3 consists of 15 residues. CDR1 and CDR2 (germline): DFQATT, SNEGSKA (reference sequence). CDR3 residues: CSATRDSRVQGEQYF. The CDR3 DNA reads TGCAGTGCTACCCGGGACTCCAGAGTTCAGGGAGAGCAGTACTTC.

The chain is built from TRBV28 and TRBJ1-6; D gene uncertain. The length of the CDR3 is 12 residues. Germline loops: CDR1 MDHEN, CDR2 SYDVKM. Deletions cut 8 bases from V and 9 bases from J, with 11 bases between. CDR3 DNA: TGTGCCAGCCAACAACTAATTTCACCCCTCCACTTT. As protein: CASQQLISPLHF.